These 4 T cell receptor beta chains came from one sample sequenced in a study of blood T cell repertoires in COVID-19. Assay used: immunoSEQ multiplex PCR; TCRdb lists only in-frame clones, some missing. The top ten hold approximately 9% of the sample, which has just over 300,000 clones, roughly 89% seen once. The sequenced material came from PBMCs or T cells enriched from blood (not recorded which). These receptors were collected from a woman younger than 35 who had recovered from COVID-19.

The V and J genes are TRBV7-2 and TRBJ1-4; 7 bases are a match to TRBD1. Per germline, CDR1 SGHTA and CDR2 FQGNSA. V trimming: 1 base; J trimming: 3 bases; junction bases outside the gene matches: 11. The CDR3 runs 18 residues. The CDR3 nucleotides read TGTGCCAGCAGCTTAGTACCAATCAGCCAGGGGGCTAATGAAAAACTGTTTTTT. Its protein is CASSLVPISQGANEKLFF.

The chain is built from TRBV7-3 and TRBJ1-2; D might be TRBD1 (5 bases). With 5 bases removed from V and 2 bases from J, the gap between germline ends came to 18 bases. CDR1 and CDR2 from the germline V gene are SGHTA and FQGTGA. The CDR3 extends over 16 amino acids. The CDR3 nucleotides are TGTGCCAGCAGCCTACTCACACAGGTTGTGAACTATGGCTACACCTTC. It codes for CASSLLTQVVNYGYTF.

CDR3 sequence reads: CASSPQAGYTF. CDR3 in DNA: TGTGCCAGCTCACCTCAGGCTGGCTACACCTTC. This chain links TRBV18 with TRBJ1-2; unclear D gene. CDR3 length: 11 amino acids. The germline V gene has CDR1 KGHSH and CDR2 LQKENI. Trimming took off 3 bases at V and 7 bases at J, with 6 bases between the two ends.

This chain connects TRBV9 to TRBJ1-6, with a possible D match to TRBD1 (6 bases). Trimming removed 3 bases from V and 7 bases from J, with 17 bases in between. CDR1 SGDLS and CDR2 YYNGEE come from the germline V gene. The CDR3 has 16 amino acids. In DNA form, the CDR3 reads TGTGCCAGCAGCGACAGGGAGATGTGGGGAAATTCACCCCTCCACTTT. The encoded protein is CASSDREMWGNSPLHF. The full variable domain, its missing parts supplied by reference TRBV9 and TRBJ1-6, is DSGVTQTPKHLITATGQRVTLRCSPRSGDLSVYWYQQSLDQGLQFLIQYYNGEERAKGNILERFSAQQFPDLHSELNLSSLELGDSALYFCASSDREMWGNSPLHFGNGTRLTVT.